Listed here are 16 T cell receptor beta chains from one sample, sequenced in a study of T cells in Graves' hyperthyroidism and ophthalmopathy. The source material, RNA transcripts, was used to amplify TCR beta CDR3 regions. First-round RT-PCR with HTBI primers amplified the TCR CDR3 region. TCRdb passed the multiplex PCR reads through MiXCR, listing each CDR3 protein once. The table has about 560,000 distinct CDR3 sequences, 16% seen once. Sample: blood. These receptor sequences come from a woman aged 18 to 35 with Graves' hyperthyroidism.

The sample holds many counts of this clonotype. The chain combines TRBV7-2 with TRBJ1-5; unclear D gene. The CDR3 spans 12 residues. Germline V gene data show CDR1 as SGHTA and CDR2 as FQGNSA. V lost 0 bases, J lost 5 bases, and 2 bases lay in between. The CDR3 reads CASSLAYQPQHF. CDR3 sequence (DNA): TGTGCCAGCAGCTTAGCTTATCAGCCCCAGCATTTT.

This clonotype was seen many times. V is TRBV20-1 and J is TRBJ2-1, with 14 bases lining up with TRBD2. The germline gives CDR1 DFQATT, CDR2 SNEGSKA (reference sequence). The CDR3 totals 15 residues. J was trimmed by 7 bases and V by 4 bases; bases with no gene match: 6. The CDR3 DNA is TGCAGTGCTACCGGACTAGCGGGAGGTTGGAATGAGCAGTTCTTC. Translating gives CSATGLAGGWNEQFF.

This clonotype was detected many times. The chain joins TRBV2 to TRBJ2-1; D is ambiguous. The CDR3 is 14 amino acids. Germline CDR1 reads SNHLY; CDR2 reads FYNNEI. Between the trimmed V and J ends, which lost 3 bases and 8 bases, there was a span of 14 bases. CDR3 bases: TGTGCCAGCAGTGAGGGCGGTCGTGGGTATGAGCAGTTCTTC. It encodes CASSEGGRGYEQFF.

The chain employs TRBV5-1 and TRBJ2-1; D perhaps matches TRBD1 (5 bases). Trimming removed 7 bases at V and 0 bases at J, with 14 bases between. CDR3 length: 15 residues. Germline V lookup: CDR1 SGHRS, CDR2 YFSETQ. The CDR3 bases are TGCGCCAGCGGACGAACAGGTTTCTCCTACAATGAGCAGTTCTTC. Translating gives CASGRTGFSYNEQFF.

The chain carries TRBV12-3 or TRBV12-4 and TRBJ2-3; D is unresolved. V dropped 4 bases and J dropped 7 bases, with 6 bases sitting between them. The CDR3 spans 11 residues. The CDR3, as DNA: TGTGCCAGCAGTTCAACCTATACGCAGTATTTT. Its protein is CASSSTYTQYF.

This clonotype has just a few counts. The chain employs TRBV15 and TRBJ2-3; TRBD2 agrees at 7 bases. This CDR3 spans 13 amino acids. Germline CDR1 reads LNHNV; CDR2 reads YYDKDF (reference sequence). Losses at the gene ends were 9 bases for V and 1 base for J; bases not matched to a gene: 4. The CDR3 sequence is CATTGLGTDTQYF. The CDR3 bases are TGTGCCACTACCGGACTAGGCACAGATACGCAGTATTTT.

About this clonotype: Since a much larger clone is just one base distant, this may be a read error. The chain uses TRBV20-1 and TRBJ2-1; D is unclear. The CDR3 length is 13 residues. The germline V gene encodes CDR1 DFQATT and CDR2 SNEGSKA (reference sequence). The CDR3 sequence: CSALRPTYNEHFF. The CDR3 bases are TGCAGTGCTCTCCGGCCCACCTACAATGAGCATTTCTTC.

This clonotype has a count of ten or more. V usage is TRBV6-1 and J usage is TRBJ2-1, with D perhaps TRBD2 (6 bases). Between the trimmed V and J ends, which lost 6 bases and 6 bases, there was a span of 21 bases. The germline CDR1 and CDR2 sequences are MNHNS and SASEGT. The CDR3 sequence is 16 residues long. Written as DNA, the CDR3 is TGTGCCAGCAGCCACGGGAGTGGGGACGTCCCCAATGAGCAGTTCTTC. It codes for CASSHGSGDVPNEQFF.

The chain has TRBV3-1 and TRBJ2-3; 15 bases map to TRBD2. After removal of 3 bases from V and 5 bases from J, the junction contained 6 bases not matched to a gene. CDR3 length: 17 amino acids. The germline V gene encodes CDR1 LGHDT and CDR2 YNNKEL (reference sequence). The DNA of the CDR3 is TGTGCCAGCAGCCAGCTGCCGGGACTAGCGGGAGGAGATACGCAGTATTTT. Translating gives CASSQLPGLAGGDTQYF.

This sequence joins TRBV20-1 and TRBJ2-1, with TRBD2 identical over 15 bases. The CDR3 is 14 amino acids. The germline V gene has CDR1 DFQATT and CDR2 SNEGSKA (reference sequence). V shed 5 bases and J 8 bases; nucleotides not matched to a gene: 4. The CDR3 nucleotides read TGCAGTGCTGGACTAGCGGGGGGGCTGCATGAGCAGTTCTTC. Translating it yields CSAGLAGGLHEQFF.

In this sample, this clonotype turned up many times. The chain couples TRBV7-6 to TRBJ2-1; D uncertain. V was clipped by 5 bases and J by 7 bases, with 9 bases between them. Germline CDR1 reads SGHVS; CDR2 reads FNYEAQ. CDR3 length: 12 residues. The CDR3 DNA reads TGTGCCAGCAGCCACAACAGTAATGAGCAGTTCTTC. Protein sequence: CASSHNSNEQFF.

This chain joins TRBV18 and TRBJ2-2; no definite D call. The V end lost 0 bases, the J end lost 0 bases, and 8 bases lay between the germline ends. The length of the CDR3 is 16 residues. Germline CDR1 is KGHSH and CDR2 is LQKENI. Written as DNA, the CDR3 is TGTGCCAGCTCACCACCTCTGACTGCGAACACCGGGGAGCTGTTTTTT. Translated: CASSPPLTANTGELFF.

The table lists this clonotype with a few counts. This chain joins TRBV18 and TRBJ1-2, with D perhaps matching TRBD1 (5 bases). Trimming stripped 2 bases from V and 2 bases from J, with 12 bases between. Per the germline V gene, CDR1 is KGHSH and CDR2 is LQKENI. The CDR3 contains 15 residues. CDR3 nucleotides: TGTGCCAGCTCACCAGAGGGGTATATAAACTATGGCTACACCTTC. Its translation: CASSPEGYINYGYTF.

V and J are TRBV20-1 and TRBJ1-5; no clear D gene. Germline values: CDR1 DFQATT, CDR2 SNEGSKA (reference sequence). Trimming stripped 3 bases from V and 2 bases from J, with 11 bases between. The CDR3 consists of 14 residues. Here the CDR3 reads CSASLGHGNQPQHF. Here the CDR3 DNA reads TGCAGTGCTAGTCTCGGTCATGGCAATCAGCCCCAGCATTTT.

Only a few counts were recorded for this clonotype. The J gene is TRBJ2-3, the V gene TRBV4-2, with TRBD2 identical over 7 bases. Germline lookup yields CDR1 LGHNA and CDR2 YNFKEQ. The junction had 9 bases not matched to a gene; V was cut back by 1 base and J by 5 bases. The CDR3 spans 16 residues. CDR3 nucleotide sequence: TGTGCCAGCAGCCAAGGGGTAACGGGAGGTAAAGATACGCAGTATTTT. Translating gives CASSQGVTGGKDTQYF.

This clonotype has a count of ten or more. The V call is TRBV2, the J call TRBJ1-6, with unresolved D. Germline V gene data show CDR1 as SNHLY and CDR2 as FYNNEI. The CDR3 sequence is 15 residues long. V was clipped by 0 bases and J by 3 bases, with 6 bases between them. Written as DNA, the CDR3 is TGTGCCAGCAGTGAAGCGTGGAGCTATAATTCACCCCTCCACTTT. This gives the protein CASSEAWSYNSPLHF.